This T cell receptor beta chain was recovered during a study of T cells after yellow fever vaccination (dated by TCRdb to about 2019). Regarding the complete study: Libraries from fractions with low cell numbers were prepared with the SMART-Seq v4 Ultra Low Input RNA kit. To follow T-cell clones before and after both primary and booster YFV17D yellow fever vaccination, bulk TCR alpha and beta repertoires underwent longitudinal sequencing. Blood samples were taken at several timepoints before and after primary and secondary immunization, and bulk PBMC replicates and cell subsets were isolated. Two healthy male donors made up the cohort, one aged 18 to 30 years and the other aged 30 to 40 years. Study-level results and caveats: Because abundant contaminating clonotypes from the bulk population could be contained in FACS-sorted repertoires, computational filtering was required. After the booster, most of the clones that had expanded following primary vaccination were detected again (roughly 96% of CD4 and more than 85% of CD8), which suggests that memory was broadly maintained. A small share of clonotypes occurred in both CD4 and CD8 compartments, likely arising from convergent recombination. Because the study included only a couple of donors, the extent to which the findings can be generalized is limited. Compared with the primary T-cell response, the secondary T-cell response was weaker but faster, peaking on day 5 rather than day 15.

TCR cDNA was synthesized by 5'RACE template switching, which introduced a universal primer site and unique molecular identifiers. Priming of cDNA synthesis was performed from both the TCR alpha and TCR beta constant segments. Two PCR steps were used to amplify libraries, with sample barcodes and sequencing adapters being added in the second step. Sequencing of libraries was performed on Illumina HiSeq 2500 (2x100 bp) or NovaSeq (2x150 bp). In the source study's methods: MIGEC was used to demultiplex reads and collapse the reads into UMI consensus sequences, and MiXCR was used for V(D)J alignment. Vaccine-responding clonotypes were identified with edgeR using replicate PBMC samples, with FDR below 0.01 and a log2 fold change above 5 up to day 15 being required. Each bulk clonotype received a CD4 or CD8 identity based on whether the sequenced CD4 or CD8 repertoire contained that clonotype at higher abundance. The raw public reads went through TCRdb reprocessing: fastp at Q25, MiXCR clone calling, in-frame beta chains kept. Rows are combined by CDR3 protein, so each entry shows the most common genes and DNA. These V and J calls rely on TCRdb rather than the paper's analysis. Present in this sample are under 600,000 distinct CDR3 sequences, roughly 12% of which were seen just once. Of the sample, more than 12% is held by the ten largest clones.

Its CDR3 holds 14 amino acids, cysteine through phenylalanine. Only the CDR3 DNA stays, 42 bases, in frame from base 1. As encoded in the germline V gene (reference sequence), CDR1 is SSHAT while CDR2 is FNYEAQ. Read against the paper, the sample's treatment or condition label means: live attenuated yellow fever vaccine strain. At every blood-draw timepoint, two biological replicates of bulk PBMCs were collected. A standard Ficoll-Paque protocol was used to isolate PBMCs from peripheral blood. RNA was extracted with TriZol from bulk PBMCs, CD4 and CD8 fractions, and dextramer-positive and dextramer-negative fractions. Turning to this clonotype: The antigen it recognizes is unknown. A junction end diverges from the germline sequence, so it may reflect a read error.

This receptor chain uses TRBV7-7 and TRBJ2-7; 8 of the junction bases match TRBD1. The material was PBMCs, obtained on the day of the yellow fever booster vaccination. This TCR derives from a man aged 30 to 39 who received the YFV17D yellow fever vaccine. The DNA sequence is given as TGTGCTAGCAGCCCGGGACAGGCTAACTACGAGCAGTACTTC. This sequence encodes CASSPGQANYEQYF.